The entry below gives a single T cell receptor (beta chain) sequence along with its context. Its antigen is unidentified. A much larger clone differs by one base, so this may be a read error. Germline CDR1 is MNHEY and CDR2 is SMNVEV (reference sequence). The CDR3 consists of 14 residues. V was pared by 7 bases and J by 1 base, with 3 bases of the junction left unmatched. The sample belongs to a study of CD8+ T cells in alopecia areata. Extracted RNA was reverse transcribed, and the resulting cDNA served as sequencing template. The table came from immunoSEQ multiplex PCR; TCRdb's copy has only in-frame clones and leaves some out. The sample includes some 180,000 clones, approximately 53% of them seen just once. Study-level results: Scalp data also include sequences from resident alphabeta T cells of normal skin.

The chain combines TRBV27 with TRBJ2-3, with TRBD2 matching over 9 bases. Sequencing was carried out using CD8+ T cells sorted from blood. This clonotype was sampled from a human donor in good health. The CDR3 DNA is TGTGCCAGCACCGTAGCGGGGGGCACAGATACGCAGTATTTT. Translation gives CASTVAGGTDTQYF.